This T cell receptor (beta chain) was observed in a study of relationships among human T cell subsets. General observations from the study: Clones with over 100 reads held over 60% of CD8+ cytotoxic sequences. Th1, Th2 and regulatory subsets overlapped substantially in CDR3 sequences.

TCR alpha and beta CDR3s were amplified from mRNA by semiquantitative ARM-PCR. In ARM-PCR, communal superprimers followed tagged nested gene-specific primers for exponential amplification. Exonuclease cleared nested primers, then first-round products were reamplified. TCRdb called the multiplex PCR reads again in MiXCR, with one record for every CDR3 protein. The sample consists of some 14,000 distinct CDR3 sequences, roughly 60% of them appearing once. Notes on this clonotype: The antigen is undetermined.

Trimming pared 3 bases from V and 1 base from J, leaving 13 bases between. The CDR3 is 15 residues long. Germline V lookup: CDR1 DFQATT, CDR2 SNEGSKA (reference sequence). CD4+CD25+ regulatory T cells came from anti-CD25 bead selection of positively selected CD4+ cells. Magnetic beads coated with subset-specific antibodies isolated the T cell subsets. Material for sequencing was Tregs sorted from blood. This clonotype was obtained from a middle-aged man in good health. The chain is built from TRBV20-1 and TRBJ1-5; no firm D call. The CDR3 DNA follows: TGCAGTGCTAGCTCGGTAAAGCCAAGCAATCAGCCCCAGCATTTT. Protein: CSASSVKPSNQPQHF.